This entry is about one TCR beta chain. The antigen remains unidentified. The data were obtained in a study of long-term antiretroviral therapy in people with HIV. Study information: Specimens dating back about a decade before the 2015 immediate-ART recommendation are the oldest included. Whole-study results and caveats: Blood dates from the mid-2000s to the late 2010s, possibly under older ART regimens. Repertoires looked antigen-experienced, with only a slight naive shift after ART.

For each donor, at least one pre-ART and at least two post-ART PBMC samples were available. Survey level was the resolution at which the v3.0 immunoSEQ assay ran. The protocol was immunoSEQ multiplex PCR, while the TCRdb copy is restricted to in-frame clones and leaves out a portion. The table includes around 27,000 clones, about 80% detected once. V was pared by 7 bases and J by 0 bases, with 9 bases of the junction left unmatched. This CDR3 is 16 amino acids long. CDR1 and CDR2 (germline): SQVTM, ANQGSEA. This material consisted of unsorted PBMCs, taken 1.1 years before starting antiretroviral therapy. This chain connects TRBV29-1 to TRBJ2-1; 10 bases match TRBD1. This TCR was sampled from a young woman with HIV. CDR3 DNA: TGCAGCGCTCAAGGGACAGGGGCCAGCTCCTACAATGAGCAGTTCTTC. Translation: CSAQGTGASSYNEQFF.